This T cell receptor beta chain was documented in a study of T cell clones after liver transplantation. Notes on the study in general: The donor-reactive repertoire was only partly measurable in a couple of subjects, lacking donor cells.

This table comes from immunoSEQ multiplex PCR, and its TCRdb copy is limited to in-frame clones, with some not included. The data show roughly 20,000 clones, with under 95% seen just once and approximately 25% held by the top ten. Notes on this clone: Its specificity is not known.

The CDR3 runs to 13 residues. The germline CDR1 and CDR2 sequences are LNHDA and SQIVND (reference sequence). The ends were cut back, 3 bases at V and 4 bases at J, with 9 bases in the middle. This rearrangement joins TRBV19 to TRBJ1-1; D is ambiguous. The origin of this receptor is a human patient who received a liver transplant. The T cells may come from the graft donor. The sample here was CD8+ T cells from blood, taken nearly 26 months after liver transplant. CDR3 nucleotides: TGTGCCAGTAGTATGAGTGGGTCCACTGAAGCTTTCTTT. It encodes CASSMSGSTEAFF.